Detailed here is one T cell receptor (beta chain). Molecular barcoding with unique molecular identifiers was used for the TCRbeta library. TCRdb called the PCR reads again in MiXCR, with one record for every CDR3 protein. Altogether roughly 610,000 distinct CDR3 sequences are present, over 9.5% being singletons, with the ten largest covering less than 4.5%. These data are taken from a study of T-cell reconstitution after alpha-beta-depleted transplantation in children. This receptor was obtained from a human donor who donated a stem cell graft to a child with acute myeloid leukemia. The specimen was PBMCs from the stem cell graft donor, collected from the stem cell graft.

The CDR3 DNA follows: TGTGCCAGCGGACTAGTTGGCGAGCAGTACTTC. This encodes CASGLVGEQYF. The rearrangement uses TRBV2 and TRBJ2-7, with 7 bases lining up with TRBD2. CDR1 is SNHLY, CDR2 FYNNEI, per germline. This CDR3 comprises 11 residues. V dropped 8 bases and J dropped 6; count of bases not matched to a gene: 4.